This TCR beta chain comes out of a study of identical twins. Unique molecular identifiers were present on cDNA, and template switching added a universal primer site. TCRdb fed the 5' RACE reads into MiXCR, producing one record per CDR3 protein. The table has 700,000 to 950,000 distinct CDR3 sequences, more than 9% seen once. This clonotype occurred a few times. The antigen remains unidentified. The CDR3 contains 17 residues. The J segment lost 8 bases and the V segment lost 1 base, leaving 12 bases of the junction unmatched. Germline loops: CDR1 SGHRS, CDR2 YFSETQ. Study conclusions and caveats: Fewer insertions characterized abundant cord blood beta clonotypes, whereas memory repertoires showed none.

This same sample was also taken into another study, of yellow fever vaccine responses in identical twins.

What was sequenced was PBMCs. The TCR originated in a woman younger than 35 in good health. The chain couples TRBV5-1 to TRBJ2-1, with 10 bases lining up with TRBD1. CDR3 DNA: TGCGCCAGCAGCTTGCTACGGCCCGGGACAGGGGCTCATGAGCAGTTCTTC. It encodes CASSLLRPGTGAHEQFF.